The following is a T cell receptor beta chain sequence with its context. The sample is drawn from a study of CD8+ T cells in alopecia areata. Treatment reported: oral pan-JAK inhibitor, 5-10 mg twice daily. Sampling of alopecia areata patients yielded lesional scalp punch biopsies as well as peripheral blood. Extracted from the samples, RNA was reverse transcribed into cDNA to serve as the sequencing template. Clones were sequenced by immunoSEQ multiplex PCR, and TCRdb holds only the in-frame ones, with some missing. The repertoire includes fewer than 110,000 clones, 80% to 85% of them detected once, and around a quarter sits in the top ten. The CDR3 has 16 residues. V shed 6 bases, J shed 1 base, and the junction held 7 bases outside the gene matches. The germline V gene has CDR1 SNHLY and CDR2 FYNNEI.

V is TRBV2 and J is TRBJ2-5, with TRBD2 matching over 11 bases. The source is a human donor with alopecia areata. Sequences were derived from CD8+ T cells sorted from blood, sampled at week 24, from a patient treated with tofacitinib. CDR3 in DNA: TGTGCCAGCAGAAACACTAGCGGGGGCTTCCAAGAGACCCAGTACTTC. Its translation is CASRNTSGGFQETQYF.